Sequencing of this T cell receptor beta chain was carried out in a study of blood T cells in healthy people across ages. Findings and caveats of the study: TCR beta diversity per million T cells fell roughly linearly with age.

Every donor provided 9.5 to 10 milliliters of peripheral blood. The amount of total RNA extracted per sample was at least 6 micrograms. PCR was performed a second time for roughly 7 to 11 cycles using a sample-barcoded 5' primer and a J-beta primer mix. Each of the samples gave a minimum of 3 million paired-end reads that contained CDR3. TCRdb independently ran MiXCR on the 5' RACE reads; one entry per CDR3 protein. The sample lists 1.5 million to 1.9 million distinct CDR3 sequences, roughly two fifths occurring once. This CDR3 comprises 15 residues. Germline CDR1 reads SGHTA; CDR2 reads FQGNSA. With 6 bases clipped from V and 7 bases from J, the junction kept 9 bases outside the gene matches. A word on this clonotype: Antigen: not known.

This sequence was found in a young woman in good health. The sample consisted of blood. The chain combines TRBV7-2 with TRBJ2-1, with 10 bases lining up with TRBD2. As DNA, the CDR3 is TGTGCCAGCAGGAAGCAGCGGGAGGGCCGGAATGAGCAGTTCTTC. It specifies CASRKQREGRNEQFF.